There are many counts of the clone carrying this T cell receptor (beta chain). Its antigen is not known. Germline V gene lookup returns CDR1 MNHNS and CDR2 SASEGT. V lost 7 bases and J lost 0, with 18 bases in between. The CDR3 extends over 17 amino acids. This specimen comes from a study of response to subunit inactivated influenza vaccine. Study results and limitations: Each seasonal influenza vaccination, the authors suggested, recruits few new T cells.

TCRdb redid the calling of the RT-PCR reads with MiXCR, one entry per CDR3 protein. The top ten clones hold over 8.5% of a sample with about 610,000 distinct CDR3 sequences, 12% to 15% of them seen once. Sequenced here: PBMCs from blood, sampled approximately 13 days after vaccination. This TCR derives from a man aged 45-60 years who received an inactivated influenza vaccine. V gene TRBV6-1 combines with J gene TRBJ1-4; D is undetermined. The CDR3 loop reads CASTPGRALATNEKLFF. The CDR3 bases are TGTGCCAGCACCCCTGGACGGGCCCTGGCAACTAATGAAAAACTGTTTTTT.